The clone carrying this T cell receptor (beta chain) rates as medium-sized. Libraries were prepared by immunoSEQ multiplex PCR; TCRdb keeps only in-frame clonotypes and omits some of them. The repertoire includes roughly 45,000 clones, approximately 80% of them detected once, and about 15% sits in the top ten. This entry is derived from a study of OX40 agonist ivuxolimab in advanced cancers. On the study more broadly: With ivuxolimab, an agonistic anti-OX40 (CD134) antibody, patients were treated. Aged roughly 20 to 85 with a mean of 60 years, they were almost 85% male.

The CDR3 sequence is 15 residues long. The germline CDR1 and CDR2 sequences are LGHNA and YSLEER. Trimming shortened V by 0 bases and J by 5 bases, and 13 bases separated the two germline ends. This receptor was identified in an adult with an advanced solid tumor such as melanoma, head and neck, liver or kidney cancer. This sample comprised CD4+ or CD8+ T cells sorted from blood, obtained in a trial of the OX40 agonist ivuxolimab. The chain couples TRBV4-3 to TRBJ2-5; tentative D call: TRBD2 (5 bases). CDR3 in amino acids: CASSQDGGAGETQYF. CDR3 coding DNA: TGCGCCAGCAGCCAAGACGGAGGAGCAGGCGAGACCCAGTACTTC.